One and the same sample provided the 28 T cell receptor beta chains below, sequenced in a study of blood T cell repertoires in COVID-19 (dated by TCRdb to the early 2020s). The library came from the immunoSEQ multiplex PCR assay. This is the immuneACCESS table as TCRdb keeps it, with only in-frame sequences that have V and J called. A part of the clones is gone; compared with another copy, unresolved V genes explain less than half, and the rest is unexplained. This sample is represented by about 280,000 clones; around nine tenths of them were singletons. Of the sample, about 4.6% is held by the ten largest clones. Sequencing used peripheral blood. These receptors all come from a man aged 35-49 years with acute or convalescent COVID-19.

This clone turned up a few times. The same CDR3 can be traced to other DNA sequences in this sample. The genes are TRBV11-3 and TRBJ2-3, with TRBD2 matching over 10 bases. From germline, CDR1 is SGHNT and CDR2 YENEEA. The V gene end was trimmed by 4 bases and the J gene end by 2 bases; junction bases not matched to a gene: 3. The CDR3 contains 15 residues. The CDR3 nucleotides are TGTGCCAGCAGCTCAGGACTAGCGGTCACAGATACGCAGTATTTT. It specifies CASSSGLAVTDTQYF.

This clone was observed a few times. The chain has TRBV9 and TRBJ2-7; maybe TRBD2 (6 bases). Trimming pared 0 bases from V and 7 bases from J, leaving 14 bases between. From germline, CDR1 is SGDLS and CDR2 YYNGEE. The CDR3 runs to 14 residues. The CDR3: CASSVGPGTVEQYF. The CDR3 DNA is TGTGCCAGCAGCGTAGGCCCAGGGACTGTTGAGCAGTACTTC.

The gene calls are TRBV5-5 and TRBJ1-2; perhaps TRBD1 as D (6 bases). The CDR3 loop spans 13 amino acids. Germline V gene lookup returns CDR1 SGHKS and CDR2 YYEKEE (reference sequence). V was trimmed by 2 bases and J by 6 bases, leaving 11 bases between them. The CDR3 nucleotides are TGTGCCAGCAGCTTCTGGACAGAAGATGGCTACACCTTC. Encoded protein: CASSFWTEDGYTF.

The chain carries TRBV7-9 and TRBJ2-1; D not certain. Germline CDR1 reads SEHNR; CDR2 reads FQNEAQ (reference sequence). The CDR3 covers 16 residues. The V and J ends lost 2 bases and 2 bases respectively, with 13 bases between them. The CDR3 reads CASSLFFGWPYNEQFF. In DNA, the CDR3 is TGTGCCAGCAGCTTATTTTTCGGGTGGCCCTACAATGAGCAGTTCTTC. Variable domain in full (rest from reference TRBV7-9 and TRBJ2-1): DTGVSQNPRHKITKRGQNVTFRCDPISEHNRLYWYRQTLGQGPEFLTYFQNEAQLEKSRLLSDRFSAERPKGSFSTLEIQRTEQGDSAMYLCASSLFFGWPYNEQFFGPGTRLTVL.

The chain joins TRBV2 to TRBJ1-5; 7 bases match TRBD1. The CDR3 sequence is 14 residues long. V was clipped by 6 bases and J by 3 bases; unmatched bases: 5. Germline CDR1 is SNHLY and CDR2 is FYNNEI. For the CDR3, the DNA is TGTGCCAGCAGCCGACAGGGTACCAATCAGCCCCAGCATTTT. Translated, it gives CASSRQGTNQPQHF. Full variable domain (rest looked up from reference TRBV2 and TRBJ1-5): EPEVTQTPSHQVTQMGQEVILRCVPISNHLYFYWYRQILGQKVEFLVSFYNNEISEKSEIFDDQFSVERPDGSNFTLKIRSTKLEDSAMYFCASSRQGTNQPQHFGDGTRLSIL.

The V gene is TRBV6-5, the J gene TRBJ2-1; 11 bases agree with TRBD1. Germline V gives CDR1 MNHEY, CDR2 SVGAGI. The CDR3 extends over 16 amino acids. J gave up 7 bases and V 0 bases, and 5 bases lay outside the gene matches. Here the CDR3 DNA reads TGTGCCAGCAGTTACTCGACTGGGACAGGGGGGAATGAGCAGTTCTTC. Residues: CASSYSTGTGGNEQFF.

The chain is built from TRBV18 and TRBJ2-1, with TRBD2 as a possible D gene (7 bases). The length of the CDR3 is 14 residues. Trimming pared 2 bases from V and 5 bases from J, leaving 10 bases between. Germline lookup yields CDR1 KGHSH and CDR2 LQKENI. CDR3 protein: CASSPTGGHNEQFF. CDR3 nucleotide sequence: TGTGCCAGCTCACCAACGGGGGGCCACAATGAGCAGTTCTTC.

This clone is a singleton in its sample. J is TRBJ2-2 and V is TRBV18; possible D gene TRBD1, 5 bases. CDR3 length equals 16 residues. V was shortened by 0 bases and J by 7 bases, with 15 bases between the two germline ends. The germline gives CDR1 KGHSH, CDR2 LQKENI. CDR3 DNA: TGTGCCAGCTCACCACCGAGCAGGGAAAGGAACGGGGAGCTGTTTTTT. It specifies CASSPPSRERNGELFF.

The genes are TRBV25-1 and TRBJ1-1; TRBD1 is a possible D gene (5 bases). Trimming shortened V by 2 bases and J by 4 bases, and 11 bases separated the two germline ends. This CDR3 has 14 residues. CDR1 and CDR2 from the germline V gene are MGHDK and SYGVNS. CDR3 sequence reads: CASSELGGGTEAFF. The CDR3 region has the DNA TGTGCCAGCAGTGAACTTGGGGGAGGCACTGAAGCTTTCTTT.

The rearrangement links TRBV3-1 (or the pseudogene TRBV3-2) to TRBJ2-7; possible D gene TRBD1, 6 bases. The CDR3 is 15 amino acids. Germline V gives CDR1 LGHDT, CDR2 YNNKEL (reference sequence). The ends were cut back, 4 bases at V and 2 bases at J, with 15 bases in the middle. CDR3 protein: CASSRQGSGTYEQYF. The CDR3 DNA reads TGTGCCAGCAGCCGCCAGGGGTCCGGTACCTACGAGCAGTACTTC.

This clone was seen only once. The chain couples TRBV5-4 to TRBJ2-5; 7 bases match TRBD1. V shed 0 bases, J shed 4 bases, and the junction held 3 bases outside the gene matches. The CDR3 loop spans 14 amino acids. Germline V gives CDR1 SGHNT, CDR2 YYREEE (reference sequence). The CDR3 DNA reads as TGTGCCAGCAGCTTGGCCGGGACAGCAGAGACCCAGTACTTC. As protein: CASSLAGTAETQYF. Complete variable domain (other parts from reference TRBV5-4 and TRBJ2-5): ETGVTQSPTHLIKTRGQQVTLRCSSQSGHNTVSWYQQALGQGPQFIFQYYREEENGRGNFPPRFSGLQFPNYSSELNVNALELDDSALYLCASSLAGTAETQYFGPGTRLLVL.

The chain employs TRBV15 and TRBJ2-6; TRBD1 matches at 9 bases. The CDR3 is 18 amino acids. V shed 4 bases and J 2 bases; nucleotides not matched to a gene: 9. Per germline, CDR1 LNHNV and CDR2 YYDKDF (reference sequence). This chain's CDR3 is CATSTPTGGAPGANVLTF. DNA of the CDR3: TGTGCCACCAGCACTCCTACAGGGGGCGCACCTGGGGCCAACGTCCTGACTTTC. Together with reference TRBV15 and TRBJ2-6, the CDR3 gives the full variable domain: DAMVIQNPRYQVTQFGKPVTLSCSQTLNHNVMYWYQQKSSQAPKLLFHYYDKDFNNEADTPDNFQSRRPNTSFCFLDIRSPGLGDTAMYLCATSTPTGGAPGANVLTFGAGSRLTVL.

This clone was counted between two and nine times. The CDR3: CASSSTTGTTAAFF. The CDR3 coding sequence is TGTGCCAGCAGCTCCACGACAGGGACCACCGCGGCTTTCTTT. The V and J genes are TRBV7-2 and TRBJ1-1, with 7 positions matching TRBD1. Per germline, CDR1 SGHTA and CDR2 FQGNSA. V shed 4 bases and J 11 bases; nucleotides not matched to a gene: 13. This CDR3 comprises 14 residues.

This chain uses TRBV4-2 with TRBJ2-1, with a tentative D call TRBD2 (7 bases). Germline CDR1 and CDR2: LGHNA and YNFKEQ. Trimming pared 0 bases from V and 8 bases from J, leaving 20 bases between. The CDR3 is 17 residues long. CDR3 nucleotides: TGTGCCAGCAGCCAAGATCCGTACGGGGGGCCTATAGATGAGCAGTTCTTC. This encodes CASSQDPYGGPIDEQFF.

The chain recombines TRBV10-3 with TRBJ1-2, with 10 bases matching TRBD1. With 4 bases clipped from V and 5 bases from J, the junction kept 10 bases outside the gene matches. CDR3 length: 16 residues. Germline V lookup: CDR1 ENHRY, CDR2 SYGVKD. For the CDR3, the DNA is TGTGCCATCAGTGCGCCGGACAGGGGGAAAATTTATGGCTACACCTTC. This gives the protein CAISAPDRGKIYGYTF.

The chain recombines TRBV6-6 with TRBJ2-7, with 9 bases identical to TRBD1. Germline trimming cut 6 bases from V and 3 bases from J; bases unmatched to any gene: 0. The CDR3 covers 12 residues. Per the germline V gene, CDR1 is MNHNY and CDR2 is SVGAGI (reference sequence). The CDR3 DNA is TGTGCCAGCAGGACAGGGGGCTACGAGCAGTACTTC. This codes for CASRTGGYEQYF.

The chain recombines TRBV25-1 with TRBJ1-1, with TRBD1 matching over 8 bases. J was trimmed by 5 bases and V by 3 bases; bases with no gene match: 5. Germline lookup yields CDR1 MGHDK and CDR2 SYGVNS. There are 14 residues in the CDR3. This CDR3 reads CASSDTGGSTEAFF. CDR3 nucleotides: TGTGCCAGCAGTGATACAGGGGGTTCGACTGAAGCTTTCTTT.

The CDR3 sequence is CASSQTSGSYAFF. In DNA, the CDR3 is TGTGCCAGCAGCCAAACCTCAGGGTCATATGCTTTCTTT. V and J are TRBV3-1 (or the pseudogene TRBV3-2) and TRBJ1-1, with D possibly TRBD1 on 5 matching bases. This CDR3 is built from 13 residues. V lost 2 bases to trimming and J lost 11 bases, with 15 bases between them. Germline CDR1 and CDR2: LGHDT and YNNKEL (reference sequence).

The sample holds one count of this clone. The rearrangement joins TRBV2 to TRBJ1-1; D not resolved. Germline CDR1 and CDR2: SNHLY and FYNNEI. The CDR3 runs 13 residues. Trimming stripped 6 bases from V and 0 bases from J, with 8 bases between. Written as DNA, the CDR3 is TGTGCCAGCAGGCAGTCAATGAACACTGAAGCTTTCTTT. It encodes CASRQSMNTEAFF.

The CDR3 is CAWTRTSLPTDTQYF. For the CDR3, the DNA is TGTGCCTGGACCCGCACTAGCCTCCCCACAGATACGCAGTATTTT. The rearrangement uses TRBV30 and TRBJ2-3; D might be TRBD2 (6 bases). This CDR3 contains 15 residues. The V end was cut by 4 bases, the J end by 2 bases, with 16 bases between. CDR1 is GTSNPN and CDR2 is SVGIG in the germline V gene (reference sequence).

V is TRBV18 and J is TRBJ2-1; 7 bases are a match to TRBD2. The CDR3 is 15 amino acids. Looked up from germline, CDR1 is KGHSH and CDR2 is LQKENI. Trimming at V came to 6 bases and at J to 3 bases, leaving 8 bases not matched to a gene. The CDR3 DNA sequence: TGTGCCAGCTCTTCTGGAACGGGGGGCTACAATGAGCAGTTCTTC. Encoded protein: CASSSGTGGYNEQFF.

V usage is TRBV15 and J usage is TRBJ1-2, with TRBD1 identical over 7 bases. The trim removed 2 bases at V and 5 bases at J, leaving 8 bases unmatched. The CDR3 extends over 15 amino acids. CDR1 is LNHNV, CDR2 YYDKDF, per germline (reference sequence). The CDR3 DNA is TGTGCCACCAGCAGACCCGACAGGGCCCTATATGGCTACACCTTC. It codes for CATSRPDRALYGYTF.

The chain links TRBV5-4 to TRBJ1-2; TRBD1 aligns across 9 bases. V shed 0 bases, J shed 3 bases, and the junction held 3 bases outside the gene matches. This CDR3 comprises 15 residues. In germline, CDR1 is SGHNT, CDR2 YYREEE (reference sequence). CDR3 nucleotide sequence: TGTGCCAGCAGCTTGGGACAGGGGGGGCACTATGGCTACACCTTC. This encodes CASSLGQGGHYGYTF.

V is TRBV11-3 and J is TRBJ2-2; the match to TRBD1 covers 9 bases. The ends lost 5 bases at V and 4 bases at J; junction bases unmatched: 11. The CDR3 extends over 17 amino acids. Germline CDR1 is SGHNT and CDR2 is YENEEA. CDR3 amino acids: CASSARPGQGSTGELFF. As DNA, the CDR3 is TGTGCCAGCAGCGCTCGCCCGGGACAGGGAAGCACCGGGGAGCTGTTTTTT.

CDR3 residues: CASGTGGVYEQYF. CDR3 sequence (DNA): TGCGCCAGCGGTACAGGGGGCGTCTACGAGCAGTACTTC. The chain couples TRBV5-1 to TRBJ2-7, with TRBD1 identical over 9 bases. The V gene's germline CDR1 is SGHRS and CDR2 YFSETQ. V shed 7 bases, J shed 3 bases, and the junction held 5 bases outside the gene matches. The CDR3 loop spans 13 amino acids.

CDR3 amino acids: CASSLRGPQHF. CDR3 nucleotides: TGTGCCAGCAGTCTCAGGGGGCCCCAGCATTTT. V usage is TRBV6-5 and J usage is TRBJ1-5, with D perhaps matching TRBD1 (6 bases). V lost 5 bases to trimming and J lost 9 bases, with 8 bases between them. The CDR3 runs to 11 residues. Germline V lookup: CDR1 MNHEY, CDR2 SVGAGI.

The chain combines TRBV5-1 with TRBJ1-1, with a possible D match to TRBD1 (5 bases). V shed 5 bases and J shed 10 bases, with 21 bases lying between them. Germline V gene lookup returns CDR1 SGHRS and CDR2 YFSETQ. This CDR3 is built from 14 residues. The CDR3, as DNA: TGCGCCAGCAGTCCGGGGGAAAGGGCACCCAGAGCTTTCTTT. This codes for CASSPGERAPRAFF.

The chain has TRBV6-5 and TRBJ2-2, with 8 bases lining up with TRBD1. V gave up 2 bases and J gave up 7 bases; unmatched junction bases: 9. CDR1 is MNHEY and CDR2 is SVGAGI in the germline V gene. The CDR3 length is 16 residues. The CDR3 coding sequence is TGTGCCAGCAGTTACGCTGCACAGGGGGTTGGCGGGGAGCTGTTTTTT. Its translation is CASSYAAQGVGGELFF.